These 32 T cell receptor beta chains were all obtained from the same sample, sequenced in a study of blood T cell repertoires in COVID-19. Sequencing used immunoSEQ multiplex PCR; TCRdb keeps in-frame clones, though not all of them. The sample includes under 200,000 clones, more than 85% of them seen just once. The source material was peripheral blood. These receptors were collected from a man aged 50 to 59 with acute or convalescent COVID-19.

V gene TRBV9 combines with J gene TRBJ2-7; no clear D. Germline-derived CDR1 and CDR2 are SGDLS and YYNGEE. The CDR3 length is 15 residues. Trimming pared 0 bases from V and 0 bases from J, leaving 10 bases between. DNA of the CDR3: TGTGCCAGCAGCGTAGGAAGTCCACACTCCTACGAGCAGTACTTC. Translation gives CASSVGSPHSYEQYF. Based on the CDR3 plus reference TRBV9 and TRBJ2-7, the full variable domain is DSGVTQTPKHLITATGQRVTLRCSPRSGDLSVYWYQQSLDQGLQFLIQYYNGEERAKGNILERFSAQQFPDLHSELNLSSLELGDSALYFCASSVGSPHSYEQYFGPGTRLTVT.

J is TRBJ2-3 and V is TRBV15; D remains ambiguous. V was pared by 1 base and J by 5 bases, with 7 bases between. Germline loops: CDR1 LNHNV, CDR2 YYDKDF (reference sequence). The CDR3 consists of 13 residues. In DNA, the CDR3 is TGTGCCACCAGCAGAGTGTCAAAAGATACGCAGTATTTT. This sequence encodes CATSRVSKDTQYF.

The chain carries TRBV9 and TRBJ1-4, with D hard to call. There are 15 residues in the CDR3. Germline CDR1 reads SGDLS; CDR2 reads YYNGEE. Trimming removed 2 bases from V and 6 bases from J, with 14 bases in between. CDR3 in DNA: TGTGCCAGCAGCGTTACGTCAGGTTTTGATGAAAAACTGTTTTTT. Translated: CASSVTSGFDEKLFF.

The chain couples TRBV27 to TRBJ1-5, with TRBD1 identical over 7 bases. The CDR3 is 13 residues long. Germline V gene lookup returns CDR1 MNHEY and CDR2 SMNVEV (reference sequence). V was pared by 6 bases and J by 7 bases, with 6 bases of the junction left unmatched. DNA for the CDR3: TGTGCCAGCAGCTTTACAGGGGTCCAGCCCCAGCATTTT. This sequence encodes CASSFTGVQPQHF.

The chain recombines TRBV27 with TRBJ2-3; D possibly corresponds to TRBD2 (5 bases). This CDR3 is 15 amino acids long. V lost 8 bases and J 3 bases, leaving 18 bases between the germline ends. Per germline, CDR1 MNHEY and CDR2 SMNVEV (reference sequence). Here the CDR3 DNA reads TGTGCCAGCTCCTTAGGTGCCAGCGGAACAGATACGCAGTATTTT. It encodes CASSLGASGTDTQYF.

The chain couples TRBV11-2 to TRBJ2-5, with TRBD1 matching over 9 bases. Looked up from germline, CDR1 is SGHAT and CDR2 is FQNNGV. V dropped 5 bases and J dropped 5; count of bases not matched to a gene: 6. The CDR3 length is 14 residues. CDR3 amino acids: CASSVTGGGETQYF. In nucleotides, the CDR3 is TGTGCCAGCAGCGTAACAGGGGGCGGGGAGACCCAGTACTTC.

This sequence joins TRBV7-2 and TRBJ2-1; D might be TRBD2 (6 bases). The CDR3 is 12 residues long. Germline V gives CDR1 SGHTA, CDR2 FQGNSA. V gave up 0 bases and J gave up 11 bases, with 8 bases separating them. The CDR3 reads CASSLAGTQQFF. Here the CDR3 DNA reads TGTGCCAGCAGCTTAGCCGGGACTCAGCAGTTCTTC.

This rearrangement joins TRBV18 to TRBJ2-3; 8 nucleotides match TRBD1. The CDR3 has 15 amino acids. V lost 5 bases to trimming and J lost 2 bases; unmatched junction nucleotides: 6. The germline V gene has CDR1 KGHSH and CDR2 LQKENI. The CDR3 loop is CASSAGGGVTDTQYF. The CDR3 bases are TGTGCCAGCTCAGCAGGGGGCGGTGTCACAGATACGCAGTATTTT.

This chain uses TRBV2 with TRBJ1-6; no clear D. From germline, CDR1 is SNHLY and CDR2 FYNNEI. The CDR3 is 14 amino acids. With 3 bases removed from V and 7 bases from J, the gap between germline ends came to 10 bases. CDR3: CASSEGRSNSPLHF. Written as DNA, the CDR3 is TGTGCCAGCAGTGAGGGCAGGTCCAATTCACCCCTCCACTTT.

This sequence joins TRBV2 and TRBJ1-5; TRBD1 is a possible D gene (5 bases). The CDR3 is made up of 15 amino acids. V was trimmed by 7 bases and J by 6 bases, leaving 19 bases between them. Germline V gene data show CDR1 as SNHLY and CDR2 as FYNNEI. For the CDR3, the DNA is TGTGCCAGCACTCTCGAAAGGGGTTACGGTCAGCCCCAGCATTTT. Translated, it gives CASTLERGYGQPQHF.

This clone has just a few counts. The chain has TRBV2 and TRBJ2-4; no clear D. Germline lookup yields CDR1 SNHLY and CDR2 FYNNEI. The CDR3 covers 11 residues. V shed 4 bases and J shed 6 bases, with 4 bases lying between them. The chain's CDR3 is CASSALNIQYF. The CDR3 DNA reads TGTGCCAGCAGTGCGTTAAACATTCAGTACTTC.

The gene calls are TRBV7-2 and TRBJ1-4; 11 bases fit TRBD1. The CDR3 is made up of 14 amino acids. Germline V gene sequence: CDR1 SGHTA, CDR2 FQGNSA. The V segment lost 4 bases and the J segment 8 bases; nucleotides outside the gene matches: 3. Here the CDR3 DNA reads TGTGCCAGCAGCTCGGGACAGGGGGAAGAAAAACTGTTTTTT. It is translated as CASSSGQGEEKLFF.

This clone occurred once. V and J are TRBV7-9 and TRBJ1-6; no clear D gene. In germline, CDR1 is SEHNR, CDR2 FQNEAQ (reference sequence). The CDR3 runs to 12 residues. V was trimmed by 1 base and J by 13 bases, leaving 8 bases between them. The CDR3 DNA reads TGTGCCAGCAGCTTAGACTATATGCCCCTCCACTTT. Translated: CASSLDYMPLHF.

J is TRBJ1-5 and V is TRBV19, with D possibly matching TRBD1 (5 bases). The CDR3 covers 17 residues. Trimming took off 5 bases at V and 0 bases at J, with 17 bases between the two ends. Germline CDR1 reads LNHDA; CDR2 reads SQIVND (reference sequence). Here the CDR3 DNA reads TGTGCCAGTAGTCCAACACCGGCGGGGGATAGCAATCAGCCCCAGCATTTT. Protein product: CASSPTPAGDSNQPQHF.

This chain joins TRBV2 and TRBJ1-1; tentatively, D is TRBD1 (6 bases). The V end lost 5 bases, the J end lost 0 bases, and 13 bases lay between the germline ends. Germline CDR1 SNHLY, CDR2 FYNNEI. CDR3 size: 15 residues. CDR3 sequence (DNA): TGTGCCAGCAGTCAAGGGCAGGGGCTGAACACTGAAGCTTTCTTT. This sequence encodes CASSQGQGLNTEAFF.

This chain joins TRBV6-5 and TRBJ1-5; 10 bases match TRBD1. The trim removed 6 bases at V and 1 base at J, leaving 3 bases unmatched. CDR3 length: 15 amino acids. Germline V gene sequence: CDR1 MNHEY, CDR2 SVGAGI. The CDR3 here is CASSWTGGSNQPQHF. CDR3 in DNA: TGTGCCAGCAGCTGGACAGGGGGAAGCAATCAGCCCCAGCATTTT.

Notes on this clone: Sequence at one end of the junction differs from germline and may be a read error. The genes are TRBV5-8 and TRBJ1-2, with 7 bases fitting TRBD1. The CDR3 totals 11 residues. Germline values: CDR1 SGHTS, CDR2 YDEGEE. In nucleotides, the CDR3 is TGTGCCAGCAGCCGGTCACGGGACAGTTTATTC. Protein: CASSRSRDSLF.

This clone was recorded once. The chain employs TRBV27 and TRBJ2-1; no clear D gene. Trimming shortened V by 6 bases and J by 3 bases, and 3 bases separated the two germline ends. The germline gives CDR1 MNHEY, CDR2 SMNVEV (reference sequence). The CDR3 is 11 residues long. CDR3 sequence: CASRSYNEQFF. CDR3 sequence (DNA): TGTGCCAGCAGGAGCTACAATGAGCAGTTCTTC.

The chain uses TRBV3-1 (or the pseudogene TRBV3-2) and TRBJ1-1; D might be TRBD1 (6 bases). Germline V gene data show CDR1 as LGHDT and CDR2 as YNNKEL (reference sequence). This CDR3 contains 14 residues. V was pared by 8 bases and J by 0 bases, with 13 bases between. The CDR3 nucleotides are TGTGCCAGCCGAACGACAGGTATGAACACTGAAGCTTTCTTT. As protein: CASRTTGMNTEAFF.

The chain has TRBV6-4 and TRBJ2-1; 7 bases map to TRBD2. Germline V gives CDR1 MRHNA, CDR2 SNTAGT. The CDR3 is made up of 16 amino acids. With 0 bases clipped from V and 7 bases from J, the junction kept 9 bases outside the gene matches. CDR3 coding DNA: TGTGCCAGCAGTGACTCGGGAGGGACCGGGGAAAATGAGCAGTTCTTC. Its translation: CASSDSGGTGENEQFF.

CDR3: CASSSQGGSWAGNTIYF. In DNA, the CDR3 is TGTGCCAGCAGCTCACAGGGCGGCTCCTGGGCTGGAAACACCATATATTTT. This chain links TRBV9 with TRBJ1-3; D might be TRBD1 (6 bases). The germline V and J ends were trimmed by 4 bases and 2 bases, with 19 bases remaining between them. Germline V lookup: CDR1 SGDLS, CDR2 YYNGEE. The CDR3 covers 17 residues. Combining the CDR3 with reference TRBV9 and TRBJ1-3 gives the whole variable domain DSGVTQTPKHLITATGQRVTLRCSPRSGDLSVYWYQQSLDQGLQFLIQYYNGEERAKGNILERFSAQQFPDLHSELNLSSLELGDSALYFCASSSQGGSWAGNTIYFGEGSWLTVV.

The chain combines TRBV30 with TRBJ1-5; 7 bases map to TRBD1. Looked up from germline, CDR1 is GTSNPN and CDR2 is SVGIG (reference sequence). This CDR3 region has 16 residues. After removal of 2 bases from V and 4 bases from J, the junction contained 11 bases not matched to a gene. CDR3 in DNA: TGTGCCTGGAGTTCTACTCGGACAGGCCGAAATCAGCCCCAGCATTTT. Protein product: CAWSSTRTGRNQPQHF. The full variable domain, with the rest looked up from reference TRBV30 and TRBJ1-5, is SQTIHQWPATLVQPVGSPLSLECTVEGTSNPNLYWYRQAAGRGLQLLFYSVGIGQISSEVPQNLSASRPQDRQFILSSKKLLLSDSGFYLCAWSSTRTGRNQPQHFGDGTRLSIL.

V is TRBV19 and J is TRBJ1-4; D is perhaps TRBD1 (5 bases). CDR1 is LNHDA, CDR2 SQIVND, per germline (reference sequence). The CDR3 extends over 12 amino acids. Trimming pared 6 bases from V and 11 bases from J, leaving 13 bases between. In DNA form, the CDR3 reads TGTGCCAGTAGAGAACAGGTTGGGAAACTGTTTTTT. Residues: CASREQVGKLFF.

CDR3 DNA sequence: TGTGCCAGCAGTCGGGGGTTGGTTGGAAACACCATATATTTT. It yields the protein CASSRGLVGNTIYF. The chain is built from TRBV3-1 (or the pseudogene TRBV3-2) and TRBJ1-3, with D perhaps matching TRBD1 (5 bases). The V and J ends lost 6 bases and 3 bases respectively, with 12 bases between them. In germline, CDR1 is LGHDT, CDR2 YNNKEL (reference sequence). The CDR3 spans 14 residues.

This chain connects TRBV19 to TRBJ2-5; 9 nucleotides agree with TRBD1. V lost 6 bases to trimming and J lost 1 base; unmatched junction nucleotides: 6. In germline, CDR1 is LNHDA, CDR2 SQIVND (reference sequence). This CDR3 is 15 amino acids long. The DNA for the CDR3 is TGTGCCAGTAGCGGGACAGGGATTTTCCAAGAGACCCAGTACTTC. Protein sequence: CASSGTGIFQETQYF.

The CDR3 nucleotides are TGCGCCAGCAGCTTGGCGCGGCTAGCGGAGGCCAATGAGCAGTTCTTC. This sequence encodes CASSLARLAEANEQFF. The chain links TRBV5-1 to TRBJ2-1, with 7 nucleotides matching TRBD2. The germline V gene encodes CDR1 SGHRS and CDR2 YFSETQ. With V trimmed by 0 bases and J by 6 bases, 9 bases remained unmatched. The CDR3 is 16 amino acids.

The rearrangement uses TRBV10-3 and TRBJ1-2, with D possibly being TRBD1 (5 bases). Deletions cut 10 bases from V and 0 bases from J, with 12 bases between. This CDR3 is built from 13 residues. Germline V gene sequence: CDR1 ENHRY, CDR2 SYGVKD. CDR3 sequence: CATGTGANYGYTF. The CDR3 DNA follows: TGTGCCACTGGGACGGGAGCTAACTATGGCTACACCTTC.

The chain has TRBV9 and TRBJ2-7; 7 bases line up with TRBD1. Germline-derived CDR1 and CDR2 are SGDLS and YYNGEE. V lost 2 bases and J lost 7; bases outside the gene matches: 6. CDR3 length: 13 residues. The CDR3 loop is CASSVQTGSEQYF. The CDR3 DNA reads as TGTGCCAGCAGCGTTCAGACAGGGAGTGAGCAGTACTTC.

This sequence joins TRBV27 and TRBJ2-1, with a possible D match to TRBD2 (7 bases). V gave up 7 bases and J gave up 8 bases, with 15 bases separating them. Germline V gene lookup returns CDR1 MNHEY and CDR2 SMNVEV (reference sequence). CDR3 size: 13 residues. CDR3 DNA sequence: TGTGCCAGCAAATGGGGGGGGCAGGATGAGCAGTTCTTC. Translating it yields CASKWGGQDEQFF.

This chain connects TRBV3-1 (or the pseudogene TRBV3-2) to TRBJ1-5; D not certain. The CDR3 is 14 residues long. CDR1 is LGHDT, CDR2 YNNKEL, per germline (reference sequence). With 4 bases removed from V and 0 bases from J, the gap between germline ends came to 7 bases. The CDR3 coding sequence is TGTGCCAGCAGCCCCTCCTATAGCAATCAGCCCCAGCATTTT. Its protein is CASSPSYSNQPQHF.

V usage is TRBV6-1 and J usage is TRBJ2-3; a weak D match, TRBD2 (6 bases). Germline V gene lookup returns CDR1 MNHNS and CDR2 SASEGT. The CDR3 runs 14 residues. V was pared by 1 base and J by 5 bases, with 10 bases between. The CDR3 loop is CASSEGRGEDTQYF. The CDR3 nucleotides read TGTGCCAGCAGTGAAGGGAGGGGAGAAGATACGCAGTATTTT.

The V and J genes are TRBV28 and TRBJ2-2; 7 nucleotides agree with TRBD1. Trimming cost V 7 bases and J 0 bases; bases outside gene matches: 5. Germline CDR1 MDHEN, CDR2 SYDVKM. This CDR3 is built from 15 residues. CDR3: CASIRDSANTGELFF. The DNA for the CDR3 is TGTGCCAGCATCCGGGACAGCGCGAACACCGGGGAGCTGTTTTTT.